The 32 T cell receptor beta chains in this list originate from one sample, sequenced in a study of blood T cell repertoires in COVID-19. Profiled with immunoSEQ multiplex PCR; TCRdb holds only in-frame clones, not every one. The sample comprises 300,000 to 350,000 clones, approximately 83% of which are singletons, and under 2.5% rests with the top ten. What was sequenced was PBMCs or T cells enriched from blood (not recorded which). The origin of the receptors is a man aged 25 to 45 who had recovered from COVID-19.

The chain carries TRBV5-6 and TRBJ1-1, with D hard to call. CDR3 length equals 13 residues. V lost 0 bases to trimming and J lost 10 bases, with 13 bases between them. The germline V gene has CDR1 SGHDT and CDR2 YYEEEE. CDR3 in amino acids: CASSLANLRGAFF. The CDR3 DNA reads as TGTGCCAGCAGCTTGGCCAATCTGCGGGGAGCTTTCTTT.

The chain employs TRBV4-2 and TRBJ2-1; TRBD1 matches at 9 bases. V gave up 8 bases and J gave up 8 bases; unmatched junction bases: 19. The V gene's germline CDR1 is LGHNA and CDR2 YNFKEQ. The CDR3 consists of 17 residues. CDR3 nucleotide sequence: TGTGCCAGCCGCCGACGAGGATCGGGACAGGGTTCTTATGAGCAGTTCTTC. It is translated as CASRRRGSGQGSYEQFF.

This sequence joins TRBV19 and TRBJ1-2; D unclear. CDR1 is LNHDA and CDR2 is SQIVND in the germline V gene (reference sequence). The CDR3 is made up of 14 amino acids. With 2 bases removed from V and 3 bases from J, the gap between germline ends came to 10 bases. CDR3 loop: CASSILRTDYGYTF. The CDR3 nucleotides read TGTGCCAGTAGTATACTTCGAACTGACTATGGCTACACCTTC. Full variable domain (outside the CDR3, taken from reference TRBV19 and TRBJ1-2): DGGITQSPKYLFRKEGQNVTLSCEQNLNHDAMYWYRQDPGQGLRLIYYSQIVNDFQKGDIAEGYSVSREKKESFPLTVTSAQKNPTAFYLCASSILRTDYGYTFGSGTRLTVV.

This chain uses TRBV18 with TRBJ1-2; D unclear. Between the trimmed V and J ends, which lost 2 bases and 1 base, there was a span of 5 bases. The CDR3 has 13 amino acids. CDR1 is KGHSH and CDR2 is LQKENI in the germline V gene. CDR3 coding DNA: TGTGCCAGCTCACCAGGCTTTAACTATGGCTACACCTTC. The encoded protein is CASSPGFNYGYTF.

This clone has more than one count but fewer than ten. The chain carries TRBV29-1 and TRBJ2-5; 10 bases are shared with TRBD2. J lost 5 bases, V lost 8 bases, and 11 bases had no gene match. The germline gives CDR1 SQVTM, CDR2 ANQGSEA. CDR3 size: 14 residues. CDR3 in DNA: TGCAGCTCAAAAGCGGGGGGGCCCGGGGAGACCCAGTACTTC. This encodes CSSKAGGPGETQYF.

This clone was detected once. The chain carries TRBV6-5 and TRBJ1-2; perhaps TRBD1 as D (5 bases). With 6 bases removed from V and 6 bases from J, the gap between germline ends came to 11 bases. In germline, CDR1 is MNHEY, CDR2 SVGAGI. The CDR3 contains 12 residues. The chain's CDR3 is CASSLDRDGYTF. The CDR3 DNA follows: TGTGCCAGCAGCCTCGACAGAGATGGCTACACCTTC.

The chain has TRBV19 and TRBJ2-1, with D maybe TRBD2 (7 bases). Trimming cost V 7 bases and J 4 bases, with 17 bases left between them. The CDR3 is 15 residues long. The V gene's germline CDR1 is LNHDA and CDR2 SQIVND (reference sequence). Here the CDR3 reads CASTDGGPGYNEQFF. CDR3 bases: TGTGCCAGTACCGACGGGGGGCCAGGGTACAATGAGCAGTTCTTC.

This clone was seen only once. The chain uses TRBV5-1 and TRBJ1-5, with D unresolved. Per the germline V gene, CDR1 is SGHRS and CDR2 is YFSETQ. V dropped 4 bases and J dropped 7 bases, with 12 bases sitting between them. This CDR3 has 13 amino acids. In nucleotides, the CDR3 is TGCGCCAGCAGCCCCGGGATGGGACAGCCCCAGCATTTT. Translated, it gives CASSPGMGQPQHF.

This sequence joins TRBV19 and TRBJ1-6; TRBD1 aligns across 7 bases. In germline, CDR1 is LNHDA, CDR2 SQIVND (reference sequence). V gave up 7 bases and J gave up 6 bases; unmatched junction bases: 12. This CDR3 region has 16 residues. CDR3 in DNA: TGTGCCAGTACCCCGGGACAGAACCTATTTAATTCACCCCTCCACTTT. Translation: CASTPGQNLFNSPLHF.

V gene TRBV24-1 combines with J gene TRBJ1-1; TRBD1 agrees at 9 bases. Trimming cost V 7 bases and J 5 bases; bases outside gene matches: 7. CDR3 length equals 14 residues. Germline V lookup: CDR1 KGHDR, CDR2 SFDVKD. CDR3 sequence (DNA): TGTGCCACCAGAGGACACAGGGGGCAGACTGAAGCTTTCTTT. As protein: CATRGHRGQTEAFF.

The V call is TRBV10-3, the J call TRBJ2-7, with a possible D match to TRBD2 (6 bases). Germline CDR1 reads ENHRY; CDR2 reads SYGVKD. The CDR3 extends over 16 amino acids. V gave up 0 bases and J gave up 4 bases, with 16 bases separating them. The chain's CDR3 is CAISESGGRKDYEQYF. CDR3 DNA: TGTGCCATCAGTGAGTCAGGAGGGAGGAAGGATTACGAGCAGTACTTC.

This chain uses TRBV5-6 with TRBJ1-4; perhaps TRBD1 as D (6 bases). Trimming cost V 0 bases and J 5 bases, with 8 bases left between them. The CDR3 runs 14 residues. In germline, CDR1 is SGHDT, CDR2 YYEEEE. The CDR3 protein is CASSLGTGNEKLFF. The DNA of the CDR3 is TGTGCCAGCAGCTTGGGTACAGGGAATGAAAAACTGTTTTTT.

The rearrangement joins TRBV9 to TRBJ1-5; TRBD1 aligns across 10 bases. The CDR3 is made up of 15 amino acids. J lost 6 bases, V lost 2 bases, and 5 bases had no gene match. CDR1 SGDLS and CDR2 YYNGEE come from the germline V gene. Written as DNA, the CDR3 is TGTGCCAGCAGCGTGGGACAGGGGAACGCTCAGCCCCAGCATTTT. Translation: CASSVGQGNAQPQHF. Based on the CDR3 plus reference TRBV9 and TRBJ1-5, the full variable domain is DSGVTQTPKHLITATGQRVTLRCSPRSGDLSVYWYQQSLDQGLQFLIQYYNGEERAKGNILERFSAQQFPDLHSELNLSSLELGDSALYFCASSVGQGNAQPQHFGDGTRLSIL.

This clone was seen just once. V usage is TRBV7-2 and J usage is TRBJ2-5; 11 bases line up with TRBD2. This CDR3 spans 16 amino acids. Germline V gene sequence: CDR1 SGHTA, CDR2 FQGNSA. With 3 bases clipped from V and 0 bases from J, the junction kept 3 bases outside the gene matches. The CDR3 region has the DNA TGTGCCAGCAGCTTCCGACTAGCGGGGAACCAAGAGACCCAGTACTTC. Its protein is CASSFRLAGNQETQYF.

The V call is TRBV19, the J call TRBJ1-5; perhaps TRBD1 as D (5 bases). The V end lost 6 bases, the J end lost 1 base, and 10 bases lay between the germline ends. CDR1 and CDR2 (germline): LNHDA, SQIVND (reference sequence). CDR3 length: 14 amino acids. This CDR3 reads CASSSPGSNQPQHF. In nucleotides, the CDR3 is TGTGCCAGTAGCAGTCCAGGGAGCAATCAGCCCCAGCATTTT.

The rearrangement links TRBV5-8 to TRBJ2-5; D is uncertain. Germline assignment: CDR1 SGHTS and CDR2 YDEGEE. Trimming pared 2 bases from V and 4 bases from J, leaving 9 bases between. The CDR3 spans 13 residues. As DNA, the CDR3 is TGTGCCAGCAGCTTTTTTAGGAGAGAGACCCAGTACTTC. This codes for CASSFFRRETQYF.

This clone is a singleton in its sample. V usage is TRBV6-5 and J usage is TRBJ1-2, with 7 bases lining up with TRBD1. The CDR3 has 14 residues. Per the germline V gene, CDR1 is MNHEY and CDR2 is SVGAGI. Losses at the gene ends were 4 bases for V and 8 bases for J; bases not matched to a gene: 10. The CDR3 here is CASSFDRVGGGYTF. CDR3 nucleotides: TGTGCCAGCAGTTTCGACAGGGTAGGAGGCGGCTACACCTTC.

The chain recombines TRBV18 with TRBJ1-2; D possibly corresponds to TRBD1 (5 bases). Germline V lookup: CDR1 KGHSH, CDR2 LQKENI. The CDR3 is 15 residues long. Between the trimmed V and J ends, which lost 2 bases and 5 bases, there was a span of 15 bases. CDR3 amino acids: CASSPRQGWDYGYTF. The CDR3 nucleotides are TGTGCCAGCTCACCAAGGCAGGGTTGGGATTATGGCTACACCTTC.

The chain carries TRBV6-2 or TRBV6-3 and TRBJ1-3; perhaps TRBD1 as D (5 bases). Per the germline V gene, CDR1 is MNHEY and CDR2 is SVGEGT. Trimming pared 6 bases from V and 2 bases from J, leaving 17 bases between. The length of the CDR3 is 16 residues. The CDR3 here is CASSRTSRVTGNTIYF. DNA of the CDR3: TGTGCCAGCAGCCGTACGTCCAGGGTCACTGGAAACACCATATATTTT.

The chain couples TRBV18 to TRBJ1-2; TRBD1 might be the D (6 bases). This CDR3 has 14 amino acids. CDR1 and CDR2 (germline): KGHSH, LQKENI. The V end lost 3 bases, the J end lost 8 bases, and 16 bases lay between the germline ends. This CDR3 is CASSPTGSEVGYTF. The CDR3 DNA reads TGTGCCAGCTCACCGACAGGATCCGAAGTGGGCTACACCTTC. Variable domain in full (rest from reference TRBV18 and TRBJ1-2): NAGVMQNPRHLVRRRGQEARLRCSPMKGHSHVYWYRQLPEEGLKFMVYLQKENIIDESGMPKERFSAEFPKEGPSILRIQQVVRGDSAAYFCASSPTGSEVGYTFGSGTRLTVV.

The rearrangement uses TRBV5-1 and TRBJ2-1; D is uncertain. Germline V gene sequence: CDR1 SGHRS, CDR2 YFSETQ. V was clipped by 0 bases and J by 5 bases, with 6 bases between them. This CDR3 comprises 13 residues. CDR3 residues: CASSLAVNNEQFF. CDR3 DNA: TGCGCCAGCAGCTTGGCGGTGAACAATGAGCAGTTCTTC. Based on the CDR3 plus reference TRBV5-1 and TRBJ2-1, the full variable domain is KAGVTQTPRYLIKTRGQQVTLSCSPISGHRSVSWYQQTPGQGLQFLFEYFSETQRNKGNFPGRFSGRQFSNSRSEMNVSTLELGDSALYLCASSLAVNNEQFFGPGTRLTVL.

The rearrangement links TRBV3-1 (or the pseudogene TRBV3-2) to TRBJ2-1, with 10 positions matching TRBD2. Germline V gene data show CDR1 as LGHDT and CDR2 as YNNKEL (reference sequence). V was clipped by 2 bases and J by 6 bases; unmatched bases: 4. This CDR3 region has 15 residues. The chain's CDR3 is CASSQTVAGGNEQFF. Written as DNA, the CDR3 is TGTGCCAGCAGCCAAACGGTAGCGGGGGGCAATGAGCAGTTCTTC.

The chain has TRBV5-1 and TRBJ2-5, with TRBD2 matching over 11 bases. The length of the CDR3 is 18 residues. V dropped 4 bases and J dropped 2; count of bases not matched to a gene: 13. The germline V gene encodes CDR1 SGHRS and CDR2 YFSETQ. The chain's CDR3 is CASSADGPGLAEQETQYF. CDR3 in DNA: TGCGCCAGCAGCGCGGACGGACCGGGACTAGCGGAACAAGAGACCCAGTACTTC.

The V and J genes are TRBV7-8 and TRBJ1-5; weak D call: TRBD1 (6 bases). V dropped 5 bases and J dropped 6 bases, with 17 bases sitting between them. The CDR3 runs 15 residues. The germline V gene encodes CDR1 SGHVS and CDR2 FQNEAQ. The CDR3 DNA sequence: TGTGCCAGCAGCCAGTTCAGGGGCTTCGGTCAGCCCCAGCATTTT. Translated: CASSQFRGFGQPQHF.

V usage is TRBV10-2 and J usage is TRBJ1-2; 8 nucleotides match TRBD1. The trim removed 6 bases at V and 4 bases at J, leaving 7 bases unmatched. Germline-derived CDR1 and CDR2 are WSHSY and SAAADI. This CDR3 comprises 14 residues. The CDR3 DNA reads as TGCGCCAGCAGCGCAGACGGGACAGGCTATGGCTACACCTTC. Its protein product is CASSADGTGYGYTF.

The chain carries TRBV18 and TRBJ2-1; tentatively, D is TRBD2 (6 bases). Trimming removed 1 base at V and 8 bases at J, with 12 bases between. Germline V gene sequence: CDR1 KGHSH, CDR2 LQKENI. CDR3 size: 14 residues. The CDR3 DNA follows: TGTGCCAGCTCACCACGAAGCGGGTTTGATGAGCAGTTCTTC. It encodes CASSPRSGFDEQFF.

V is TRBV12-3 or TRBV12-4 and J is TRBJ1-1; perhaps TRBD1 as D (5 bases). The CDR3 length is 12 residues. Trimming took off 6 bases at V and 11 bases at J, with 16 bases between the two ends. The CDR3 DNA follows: TGTGCCAGCAGCGAGGGACTTCGCGTGGCTTTCTTT. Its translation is CASSEGLRVAFF.

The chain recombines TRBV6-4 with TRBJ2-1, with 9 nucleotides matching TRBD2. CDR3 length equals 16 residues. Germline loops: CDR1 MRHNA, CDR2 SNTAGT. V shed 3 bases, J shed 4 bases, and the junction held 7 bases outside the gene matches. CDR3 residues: CASSEASGATYNEQFF. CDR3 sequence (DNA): TGTGCCAGCAGTGAGGCTAGCGGGGCGACTTACAATGAGCAGTTCTTC.

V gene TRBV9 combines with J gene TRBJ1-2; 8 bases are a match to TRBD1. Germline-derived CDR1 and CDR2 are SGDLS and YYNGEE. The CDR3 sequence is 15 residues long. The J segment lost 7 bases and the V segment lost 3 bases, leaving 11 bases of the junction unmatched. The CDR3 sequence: CASSASTGVLFGYTF. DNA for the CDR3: TGTGCCAGCAGCGCTTCGACAGGGGTTCTTTTTGGCTACACCTTC.

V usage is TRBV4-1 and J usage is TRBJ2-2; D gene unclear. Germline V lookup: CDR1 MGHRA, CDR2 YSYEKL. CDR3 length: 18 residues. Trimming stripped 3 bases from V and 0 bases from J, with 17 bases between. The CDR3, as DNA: TGCGCCAGCAGCCAGCTTACGATCTTCGGGTCGAACACCGGGGAGCTGTTTTTT. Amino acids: CASSQLTIFGSNTGELFF.

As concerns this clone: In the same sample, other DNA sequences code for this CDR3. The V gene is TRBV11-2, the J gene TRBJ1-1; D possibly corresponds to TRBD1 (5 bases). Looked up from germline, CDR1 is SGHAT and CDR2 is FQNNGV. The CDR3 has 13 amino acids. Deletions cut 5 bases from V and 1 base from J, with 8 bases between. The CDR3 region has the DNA TGTGCCAGCAGCGCTGACAGGAACACTGAAGCTTTCTTT. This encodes CASSADRNTEAFF.

This CDR3 is CASSPSTSGGSYNEQFF. For the CDR3, the DNA is TGTGCCAGCAGTCCCTCGACTAGCGGGGGGTCCTACAATGAGCAGTTCTTC. This rearrangement joins TRBV27 to TRBJ2-1; 13 bases line up with TRBD2. CDR1 and CDR2 (germline): MNHEY, SMNVEV (reference sequence). The CDR3 contains 17 residues. V lost 5 bases, J lost 1 base, and 5 bases stayed unmatched.